This T cell receptor beta chain was captured by sequencing in a study of blood T cell repertoires in COVID-19. Study background: T cells, B-cell-depleted T cells, or PBMCs provided the cDNA or gDNA that served as material.

Germline V lookup: CDR1 MNHNS, CDR2 SASEGT. This CDR3 is 17 amino acids long. The junction had 9 bases not matched to a gene; V was cut back by 4 bases and J by 0 bases. Sequenced by immunoSEQ multiplex PCR; TCRdb stores in-frame clones only, minus some. The table shows tens of thousands of clones, with over 75% occurring only once. Sequencing was done on a sample of peripheral blood. The rearrangement joins TRBV6-1 to TRBJ1-2, with 9 bases matching TRBD1. This receptor was identified in a human donor in a cohort sampled during active COVID-19. CDR3 loop: CASSARQGGITNYGYTF. Here the CDR3 DNA reads TGTGCCAGCAGTGCCCGACAGGGGGGCATCACTAACTATGGCTACACCTTC.